This TCR beta chain originates from a study of blood T cell repertoires in COVID-19. Study-wide context: PBMCs, B-cell-depleted T cells, or T cells were the source of the cDNA or gDNA that made up the material.

In the study's own analysis: Estimation of nucleated cell counts was performed using reference gene primer amplification. The assay was immunoSEQ multiplex PCR, and TCRdb's table has in-frame clones only and misses some. V and J calls and clone size are copied from that table; D and trimming were computed from the DNA. The sample contains about 92,000 clones, roughly 75% of which appear only once. Germline loops: CDR1 ENHRY, CDR2 SYGVKD. The CDR3 length is 16 residues. Details on this clone: Mismatch with germline at one junction end may stem from a read error.

This TCR was sampled from a man aged 50 to 59 who had recovered from COVID-19. V gene TRBV10-3 combines with J gene TRBJ2-5, with TRBD2 matching 9 bases. Sequencing input: peripheral blood. The CDR3 protein is CAISEYRGGVQETQYF. The CDR3 DNA reads TGTGCCATCAGCGAGTACCGCGGGGGGGTCCAAGAGACCCAGTACTTC.